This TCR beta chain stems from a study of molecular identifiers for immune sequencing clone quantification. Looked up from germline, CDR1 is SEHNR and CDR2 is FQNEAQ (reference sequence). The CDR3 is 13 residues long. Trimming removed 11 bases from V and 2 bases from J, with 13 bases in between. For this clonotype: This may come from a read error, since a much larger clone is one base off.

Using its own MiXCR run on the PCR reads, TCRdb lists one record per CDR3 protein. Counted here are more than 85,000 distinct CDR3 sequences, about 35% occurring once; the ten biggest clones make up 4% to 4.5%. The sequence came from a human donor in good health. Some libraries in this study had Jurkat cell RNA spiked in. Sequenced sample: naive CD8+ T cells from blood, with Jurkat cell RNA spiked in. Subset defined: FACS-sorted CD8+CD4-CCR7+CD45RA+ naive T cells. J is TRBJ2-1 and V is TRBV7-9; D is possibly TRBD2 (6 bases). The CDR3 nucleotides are TGTGCCGGCTTGGGACTTGCCTACAATGAGCAGTTCTTC. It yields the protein CAGLGLAYNEQFF.